A selection of T cell receptor beta chains follows, all from one sample in a study of T and B cells in COVID-19 patients. TCRdb reanalysed the multiplex PCR reads using MiXCR and keeps one entry per CDR3 protein. Among thousands of distinct CDR3 sequences listed, about 25% were seen once. The sequenced material came from blood. All receptors come from a human donor with active COVID-19. The CDR3 runs from the conserved cysteine through the conserved F or W. A D gene is named only where the DNA matches it firmly. Expanded clones get a size class; other rows say once, few or many, or leave the size out.

v_gene	d_gene	abundance	j_gene	CDR3nt	CDR3aa
TRBV30	TRBD1	medium-sized	TRBJ1-6	TGTGCCTGGAAGGGACAGCATAATTCACCCCTCCACTTT	CAWKGQHNSPLHF
TRBV5-6	-	medium-sized	TRBJ1-4	TGTGCCAGCAGCTTGGATGACCCCCTTGAATCTGGTCCAGGGGCCGGGTACGAAAAACTGTTTTTT	CASSLDDPLESGPGAGYEKLFF
TRBV29-1	-	medium-sized	TRBJ2-7	TGCAGCGTCCCCCCGGGGTGGGACTACGAGCAGTACTTC	CSVPPGWDYEQYF
TRBV7-6	TRBD2	medium-sized	TRBJ2-1	TGTGCCAGCAGCGCCCACCGCGGGAGGGCCACGGAGGAGCAGTTCTTC	CASSAHRGRATEEQFF
TRBV28	-	few	TRBJ1-3	TGTGCCAGCAGCCCCGGACTGGGGGTCGCTGGAAACACCATATATTTT	CASSPGLGVAGNTIYF
TRBV6-5	TRBD2	-	TRBJ2-5	TGTGCCAGCAGTTTACCAGCGGGGTACCAAGAGACCCAGTACTTC	CASSLPAGYQETQYF
TRBV20-1	TRBD1	few	TRBJ1-2	TGCAGTGCTAGAGATCGCGGGACAGGGCTTGGCTACACCTTC	CSARDRGTGLGYTF
TRBV19	-	medium-sized	TRBJ1-1	TGTGCCAGTAGTGGAAGCGTCTCAGCTTTCTTT	CASSGSVSAFF
TRBV6-5	-	-	TRBJ2-7	TGTGCCAGCCGGGACTCCGGCCTGGGCGAGCAGTACTTC	CASRDSGLGEQYF
TRBV9	-	-	TRBJ2-5	TGTGCCAGCAGCGTAGGAGCGGTTCAGGGAGAGACCCAGTACTTC	CASSVGAVQGETQYF
TRBV19	TRBD2	-	TRBJ2-1	TGTGCCAGTAGAAGGATAGCGGGGAATGACAATGAGCAGTTCTTC	CASRRIAGNDNEQFF
TRBV12-3/TRBV12-4	TRBD2	-	TRBJ2-2	TGTGCCATCAGTGGACTAGCGGGAGGGAGGACCGGGGAGCTGTTTTTT	CAISGLAGGRTGELFF
TRBV20-1	-	few	TRBJ2-3	TGCAGTGCTGAAGTCTCTAGCTTCACAGATACGCAGTATTTT	CSAEVSSFTDTQYF
TRBV6-2/TRBV6-3	TRBD2	-	TRBJ2-7	TGTGCCAGCAGCCCTACGACTAGCGGGTCCTACGAGCAGTACTTC	CASSPTTSGSYEQYF
TRBV29-1	TRBD1	medium-sized	TRBJ2-3	TGCAGCGTTGCCAGGACAGGGGAGGCAGATACGCAGTATTTT	CSVARTGEADTQYF
TRBV20-1	-	few	TRBJ1-2	TGCAGTGCTAGAGTCGTGACATACTATGGCTACACCTTC	CSARVVTYYGYTF
TRBV19	-	medium-sized	TRBJ1-5	TGTGCCAGTAGTAGGGACCTCAATCAGCCCCAGCATTTT	CASSRDLNQPQHF
TRBV12-3/TRBV12-4	-	few	TRBJ1-6	TGTGCCAGCAGTCCGAGAGTAGGGCAGGGGTATAATTCACCCCTCCACTTT	CASSPRVGQGYNSPLHF
TRBV12-3/TRBV12-4	TRBD1	few	TRBJ1-1	TGTGCCAGCAGTTTAGCCCTTGGACAGGGGGCGTTGTATACACCTGAAGCTTTCTTT	CASSLALGQGALYTPEAFF
TRBV20-1	-	-	TRBJ2-5	TGCAGTGCTAGAGATTCGGGCCTAGAGGAGACCCAGTACTTC	CSARDSGLEETQYF
TRBV20-1	TRBD2	-	TRBJ2-7	TGCAGTGCTAGGTTCGGGAGGCGGGGGTACGAGCAGTACTTC	CSARFGRRGYEQYF
TRBV6-5	TRBD2	medium-sized	TRBJ2-1	TGTGCCAGCAGTGGGTTACTAGCGGGAGGGAATGAGCAGTTCTTC	CASSGLLAGGNEQFF
TRBV29-1	TRBD2	-	TRBJ2-3	TGCAGCGTTCCGACTAGCGGGAGACGAAGCACAGATACGCAGTATTTT	CSVPTSGRRSTDTQYF
TRBV6-1	-	-	TRBJ1-1	TGTGCCAGCAGTGTGGTCACTGAAGCTTTCTTT	CASSVVTEAFF
TRBV27	TRBD1	-	TRBJ1-2	TGTGCCAGCAGTCCAGGGGGTTATGGCTACACCTTC	CASSPGGYGYTF
TRBV19	TRBD1	medium-sized	TRBJ1-4	TGTGCCAGTAGTATCCGGCAGGGGGCGGGAGAAAAACTGTTTTTT	CASSIRQGAGEKLFF
TRBV10-2	-	-	TRBJ1-3	TGCGCCAGCAGTGTATCGGGGGACGACTCTGGAAACACCATATATTTT	CASSVSGDDSGNTIYF
TRBV6-2/TRBV6-3	-	few	TRBJ2-1	TGTGCCAGCAGTACAGGCCCGGGGGATGAGCAGTTCTTC	CASSTGPGDEQFF
TRBV29-1	-	large	TRBJ2-7	TGCAGCGTTCGTCCGTTGGATAGGTCCCACGAGCAGTACTTC	CSVRPLDRSHEQYF
TRBV19	TRBD1	medium-sized	TRBJ2-7	TGTGCCAGTAGGAGGGGACAGACAGGCTACGAGCAGTACTTC	CASRRGQTGYEQYF
TRBV12-3/TRBV12-4	-	-	TRBJ1-2	TGTGCCAGCAGTACCAGGGAAGGTCTTCGCTATGGCTACACCTTC	CASSTREGLRYGYTF
TRBV12-3/TRBV12-4	-	-	TRBJ1-5	TGTGCCAGCAGACTTCTGACTGGACAGTTTGTTGGGCGGGCGGACGAAGATAATCAGCCCCAGCATTTT	CASRLLTGQFVGRADEDNQPQHF
TRBV27	-	medium-sized	TRBJ2-6	TGTGCCAGCAAGACTGGGGCCAACGTCCTGACTTTC	CASKTGANVLTF
TRBV20-1	TRBD2	few	TRBJ2-2	TGCAGTGCCAACCCGGGAGGGCACACCGGGGAGCTGTTTTTT	CSANPGGHTGELFF